The 11 T cell receptor beta chains below all came from one sample that was sequenced in a study of blood T cell repertoires in COVID-19 (dated by TCRdb to the early 2020s). Libraries were constructed by the immunoSEQ multiplex PCR assay. TCRdb's version of the immuneACCESS table is confined to in-frame rearrangements and falls short of the full clone set. An unresolved V gene accounts for under half of the shortfall where checked; the remainder is of unknown origin. This sample holds over 150,000 clones; 70% to 90% were observed only once. The ten largest clonotypes hold under 3.5% of the sample. Material: peripheral blood. These receptors were obtained from a woman over 75 with COVID-19, enrolled during active disease.

The chain is built from TRBV20-1 and TRBJ1-2; TRBD1 matches at 10 bases. CDR3 length: 11 amino acids. The germline V gene encodes CDR1 DFQATT and CDR2 SNEGSKA (reference sequence). Losses at the gene ends were 5 bases for V and 9 bases for J; bases not matched to a gene: 3. The CDR3 loop reads CSADDRGRYTF. The DNA of the CDR3 is TGCAGTGCTGATGACAGGGGGCGCTACACCTTC.

The chain is built from TRBV18 and TRBJ2-3, with a tentative D call TRBD1 (6 bases). The CDR3 length is 15 residues. Trimming shortened V by 6 bases and J by 1 base, and 14 bases separated the two germline ends. Per the germline V gene, CDR1 is KGHSH and CDR2 is LQKENI. The CDR3: CASSRQALGTDTQYF. Written as DNA, the CDR3 is TGTGCCAGCTCGCGACAGGCGCTCGGCACAGATACGCAGTATTTT.

The V and J genes are TRBV18 and TRBJ2-7, with a weak D call TRBD2 (5 bases). CDR1 is KGHSH, CDR2 LQKENI, per germline. V lost 3 bases and J lost 2, with 17 bases in between. The length of the CDR3 is 16 residues. CDR3 coding DNA: TGTGCCAGCTCACCCCGCATAAGCGGTCGCGCCTACGAGCAGTACTTC. Translated, it gives CASSPRISGRAYEQYF.

The J gene is TRBJ2-2, the V gene TRBV10-3; TRBD1 matches 9 bases. V was pared by 6 bases and J by 3 bases, with 26 bases of the junction left unmatched. This CDR3 contains 22 residues. The germline V gene encodes CDR1 ENHRY and CDR2 SYGVKD. The CDR3 is CAIRSANRGPSGIEKYTGELFF. The CDR3 DNA sequence: TGTGCCATCAGGAGCGCGAACAGGGGGCCCTCTGGCATAGAGAAGTACACCGGGGAGCTGTTTTTT.

The chain links TRBV18 to TRBJ1-5; 10 positions match TRBD1. Germline CDR1 is KGHSH and CDR2 is LQKENI. The CDR3 spans 15 residues. Unmatched junction bases numbered 5, after V lost 4 bases and J lost 5 bases. The CDR3 DNA reads as TGTGCCAGCTCACTTGGGACAGGGGATCATCAGCCCCAGCATTTT. Translation: CASSLGTGDHQPQHF.

The chain has TRBV5-1 and TRBJ2-7, with 8 bases matching TRBD1. The CDR3 is made up of 16 amino acids. The V gene end was trimmed by 2 bases and the J gene end by 4 bases; junction bases not matched to a gene: 11. CDR1 is SGHRS and CDR2 is YFSETQ in the germline V gene. The CDR3 here is CASSLRQGALRYEQYF. The CDR3 DNA reads as TGCGCCAGCAGCTTAAGGCAGGGGGCTTTGAGGTACGAGCAGTACTTC.

The CDR3 sequence: CASSWPISVSWHNNEQFF. In DNA, the CDR3 is TGTGCCAGCAGCTGGCCCATTAGCGTCAGCTGGCATAACAATGAGCAGTTCTTC. This chain joins TRBV11-2 and TRBJ2-1; D might be TRBD2 (5 bases). Germline assignment: CDR1 SGHAT and CDR2 FQNNGV. The CDR3 runs to 18 residues. V lost 4 bases and J 5 bases, leaving 24 bases between the germline ends.

The chain has TRBV12-3 or TRBV12-4 and TRBJ2-5; D might be TRBD2 (5 bases). CDR3 length equals 12 residues. Trimming pared 3 bases from V and 7 bases from J, leaving 9 bases between. The chain's CDR3 is CASSFAEGTQYF. The CDR3 DNA sequence: TGTGCCAGCAGTTTTGCTGAGGGGACCCAGTACTTC.

The chain employs TRBV24-1 and TRBJ2-1; 8 bases agree with TRBD1. V was pared by 1 base and J by 4 bases, with 8 bases of the junction left unmatched. The germline V gene has CDR1 KGHDR and CDR2 SFDVKD. The CDR3 is 17 amino acids. The DNA of the CDR3 is TGTGCCACCAGTGATTTCAGCCCAGGGGGCTTTTACAATGAGCAGTTCTTC. Its translation is CATSDFSPGGFYNEQFF.

This clone has only one observation. The V and J genes are TRBV6-5 and TRBJ2-7, with 9 positions matching TRBD1. This CDR3 has 15 amino acids. Germline values: CDR1 MNHEY, CDR2 SVGAGI. J was trimmed by 7 bases and V by 6 bases; bases with no gene match: 13. Here the CDR3 reads CASSRTGTGSWEQYF. CDR3 coding DNA: TGTGCCAGCAGCCGTACCGGGACAGGGTCTTGGGAGCAGTACTTC.

The J gene is TRBJ2-3, the V gene TRBV10-3; 7 positions match TRBD1. Germline V CDR1 and CDR2: ENHRY, SYGVKD. CDR3 length: 15 residues. Trimming took 6 bases from V and 0 from J; bases not matched to a gene: 6. The CDR3, as DNA: TGTGCCATCAGCGTACAGGGGCGTAGCACAGATACGCAGTATTTT. Its translation: CAISVQGRSTDTQYF.